This entry lists 2 T cell receptor beta chains sequenced from one sample in a study of regulatory T cells in long-lasting Graves disease. The time point was: newly diagnosed GD, antithyroid drugs for less than 3 months. From RNA extracted from PBMCs, the TCR library was made. Through Arm-PCR of CDR3 regions and iRepertoire HTBI primers, TCR beta libraries were built. Using its own MiXCR run on the multiplex PCR reads, TCRdb lists one record per CDR3 protein. The data hold fewer than 550,000 distinct CDR3 sequences, with 15% to 20% observed a single time. These sequences were also reported in another study, on T cells in Graves' hyperthyroidism and ophthalmopathy.

This sample comprised peripheral blood mononuclear cells (PBMCs), obtained at new diagnosis, from a patient treated with antithyroid drugs. The receptors were gathered from a woman aged 35-65 years with Graves disease.

This clonotype was picked up a small number of times. This chain connects TRBV5-1 to TRBJ2-1, with 9 bases fitting TRBD2. The CDR3 spans 17 residues. Germline CDR1 SGHRS, CDR2 YFSETQ. The V gene end was trimmed by 4 bases and the J gene end by 4 bases; junction bases not matched to a gene: 12. In nucleotides, the CDR3 is TGCGCCAGCAGCCCGGGCAGCGGGGGGCTACAATACAATGAGCAGTTCTTC. Encoded protein: CASSPGSGGLQYNEQFF.

This clonotype has only a few counts. The DNA for the CDR3 is TGCGCCAGCAGCCAAGATTGGGGGGGGCAAGAGACCCAGTACTTC. Protein sequence: CASSQDWGGQETQYF. The rearrangement uses TRBV4-1 and TRBJ2-5; 7 nucleotides line up with TRBD2. This CDR3 has 15 residues. Unmatched junction bases numbered 3, after V lost 0 bases and J lost 2 bases. The V gene's germline CDR1 is MGHRA and CDR2 YSYEKL.